The rows below give T cell receptor beta chains drawn from one sample of a study of T cell responses to AZD1222 COVID-19 vaccine. Clones were read by immunoSEQ multiplex PCR, and TCRdb kept only the in-frame ones, dropping some. This table holds about 120,000 clones, 85% to 90% found once. This specimen was peripheral blood, taken on day 0 of AZD1222 vaccination. The receptors here all came from an adult in good health. Both conserved end residues are part of each CDR3. Each record gives: D gene, clone size, V gene, J gene, CDR3 length, CDR3 DNA, CDR3 protein. D genes are given only for firm matches. Rows give clone size only sometimes, using once, few, many, or a class for an expanded clone.

>.|.|TRBV6-6|TRBJ1-3|14
TGTGCCAGCAGCCACCTAGGGGCTGGAAACACCATATATTTT
CASSHLGAGNTIYF
>.|.|TRBV3-1/TRBV3-2|TRBJ1-1|13
TGTGCCAGCAGCCCAGACGGGAGGACTGAAGCTTTCTTT
CASSPDGRTEAFF
>TRBD2|.|TRBV3-1/TRBV3-2|TRBJ2-2|16
TGTGCCAGCAGCCAAGTAGCGGGGATCAACACCGGGGAGCTGTTTTTT
CASSQVAGINTGELFF
>.|once|TRBV9|TRBJ2-5|16
TGTGCCAGCAGCGTAGCTGGGGTAAGGGAGCAAGAGACCCAGTACTTC
CASSVAGVREQETQYF
>.|.|TRBV5-5|TRBJ1-2|14
TGTGCCAGCAGCAAAGACTCCCTTAACTATGGCTACACCTTC
CASSKDSLNYGYTF
>TRBD1|.|TRBV29-1|TRBJ1-2|13
TGCAGCGCCGACCCCCAGGGGGACGGTGGCTACACCTTC
CSADPQGDGGYTF
>.|.|TRBV18|TRBJ1-2|12
TGTGCCAGCTCACCGGAGGGACGTGGCTACACCTTC
CASSPEGRGYTF
>TRBD1|once|TRBV7-8|TRBJ2-3|13
TGTGCCAGCAGCTTATATGAGACAGGGGTGCAGTATTTT
CASSLYETGVQYF
>TRBD2|.|TRBV18|TRBJ2-1|15
TGTGCCAGCTCACCTGACGCGGGGGGCCGGAATGAGCAGTTCTTC
CASSPDAGGRNEQFF
>TRBD2|once|TRBV10-3|TRBJ2-7|11
TGTGCCCACGGGGGGGGAGCCGAGCAGTACTTC
CAHGGGAEQYF
>.|.|TRBV4-3|TRBJ2-2|17
TGCGCCAGCAGCCAAGTCGGAGGGGCGCCTCTCACCGGGGAGCTGTTTTTT
CASSQVGGAPLTGELFF
>.|.|TRBV29-1|TRBJ1-1|10
TGCAGCGTCCTAAACACTGAAGCTTTCTTT
CSVLNTEAFF
>.|.|TRBV6-1|TRBJ1-1|14
TGTGCCAGCAGTGAAACCGGGGGAAGGACTGAAGCTTTCTTT
CASSETGGRTEAFF
>TRBD1|.|TRBV5-1|TRBJ1-2|14
TGCGCCAGCACACGACTTTCAGGGGGCGATGGCTACACCTTC
CASTRLSGGDGYTF
>.|.|TRBV12-3/TRBV12-4|TRBJ2-5|12
TGTGCCAGCAGTCTAGTTGTTGAGACCCAGTACTTC
CASSLVVETQYF
>TRBD1|.|TRBV6-4|TRBJ1-6|14
TGTGCCAGCAGTGACGGGACAGTCAATTCACCCCTCCACTTT
CASSDGTVNSPLHF
>TRBD1|.|TRBV19|TRBJ1-2|14
TGTGCCAGTACCCGGGACAGTACTAACTATGGCTACACCTTC
CASTRDSTNYGYTF
>.|few|TRBV5-1|TRBJ2-7|14
TGCGCCAGCAGCGGGCCGACAGGCGCCGACGAGCAGTACTTC
CASSGPTGADEQYF
>.|.|TRBV5-1|TRBJ1-1|15
TGCGCCAGCAGCCCAGGGACCCGAGGAAACACTGAAGCTTTCTTT
CASSPGTRGNTEAFF
>.|.|TRBV12-3/TRBV12-4|TRBJ1-2|13
TGTGCCAGCAGTCGTACCCCCGGGATTGGCTACACCTTC
CASSRTPGIGYTF
>TRBD1|few|TRBV6-5|TRBJ1-2|14
TGTGCCAGCAGTTACAGGGGGCTGGGCTATGGCTACACCTTC
CASSYRGLGYGYTF
>TRBD2|.|TRBV27|TRBJ2-1|15
TGTGCCAGCAGCCTTAGAGCGGGGGGGTACAATGAGCAGTTCTTC
CASSLRAGGYNEQFF
>.|.|TRBV9|TRBJ2-6|16
TGTGCCAGCAGCGTAGACCCGGGGCAAGGGGCCAACGTCCTGACTTTC
CASSVDPGQGANVLTF
>.|.|TRBV6-5|TRBJ1-2|12
TGTGCCAGTATGACAGTCCCCTATGGCTACACCTTC
CASMTVPYGYTF
>.|.|TRBV4-3|TRBJ1-1|14
TGCGCCAGCAGCCAATCCATCGGGAGTACTGAAGCTTTCTTT
CASSQSIGSTEAFF
>.|.|TRBV7-6|TRBJ2-7|16
TGTGCCAGCAGCCCAGGCGTGGTGACGGGAGCCTACGAGCAGTACTTC
CASSPGVVTGAYEQYF
>TRBD1|.|TRBV6-4|TRBJ2-1|13
TGTGCCAGCAGTGGACAGGGTCAGGGTGAGCAGTTCTTC
CASSGQGQGEQFF
>.|.|TRBV5-6|TRBJ2-1|12
TGTGCCAGCAGCTTGGAGGAGGATGAGCAGTTCTTC
CASSLEEDEQFF